This T cell receptor (beta chain) is from a study of Ad26.COV2.S vaccination and SARS-CoV-2 variants. Study-wide points: It was reported that spike-specific CD8+ and CD4+ T cell responses were substantially broad after vaccination. The study found similar non-spike TCR breadth in vaccine and placebo recipients. Overall T cell responses may have been underestimated by the analyses of TCR breadth and depth.

On this clone: Its specificity is unknown.

Germline lookup yields CDR1 LNHDA and CDR2 SQIVND (reference sequence). The CDR3 sequence is 14 residues long. With 2 bases removed from V and 0 bases from J, the gap between germline ends came to 7 bases. The assay was immunoSEQ multiplex PCR, and TCRdb's table has in-frame clones only and misses some. The sample lists fewer than 100,000 clones, about four fifths occurring once. This chain joins TRBV19 and TRBJ1-1; TRBD1 might be the D (5 bases). Specimen: peripheral blood, collected after recovery from COVID-19. This TCR came from a human donor who had recovered from COVID-19. The chain's CDR3 is CASSIKGLNTEAFF. The DNA of the CDR3 is TGTGCCAGTAGTATAAAGGGGCTGAACACTGAAGCTTTCTTT.